Below are 6 T cell receptor beta chains sequenced from a single sample in a study of blood T cell repertoires in COVID-19. Libraries were prepared by immunoSEQ multiplex PCR; TCRdb keeps only in-frame clonotypes and omits some of them. The table includes 60,000 to 90,000 clones, over 75% detected once. The sequencing sample was made of peripheral blood. All receptors come from a woman aged 80 or over with acute or convalescent COVID-19.

This clone was picked up one time. The chain employs TRBV10-3 and TRBJ1-5; D not resolved. The ends were cut back, 3 bases at V and 5 bases at J, with 8 bases in the middle. The length of the CDR3 is 13 residues. The V gene's germline CDR1 is ENHRY and CDR2 SYGVKD. The CDR3 DNA follows: TGTGCCATCAGTGAACAGTACGATCAGCCCCAGCATTTT. Translating it yields CAISEQYDQPQHF.

The gene calls are TRBV12-3 or TRBV12-4 and TRBJ1-5; D is perhaps TRBD1 (5 bases). The CDR3 runs to 13 residues. V was pared by 6 bases and J by 11 bases, with 17 bases between. For the CDR3, the DNA is TGTGCCAGCAGCTCCGGGGGTTTGGGAGCCCAGCATTTT. Translating gives CASSSGGLGAQHF.

CDR3 in DNA: TGTGCCAGCAGCTTAGGGCAGGCCGCTAATTCACCCCTCCACTTT. Translating it yields CASSLGQAANSPLHF. The gene calls are TRBV7-2 and TRBJ1-6, with D hard to call. V was cut by 1 base and J by 6 bases, with 10 bases left in between. The CDR3 is 15 residues long. Per germline, CDR1 SGHTA and CDR2 FQGNSA.

This chain joins TRBV28 and TRBJ2-3; TRBD2 matches at 8 bases. V lost 4 bases, J lost 1 base, and 4 bases stayed unmatched. The CDR3 runs to 15 residues. Germline assignment: CDR1 MDHEN and CDR2 SYDVKM. The CDR3 coding sequence is TGTGCCAGCAGTTCAAGCGGGAGTGGCACAGATACGCAGTATTTT. Amino acids: CASSSSGSGTDTQYF.

This chain uses TRBV28 with TRBJ1-2; the D is unclear. Germline V gives CDR1 MDHEN, CDR2 SYDVKM. Trimming pared 6 bases from V and 5 bases from J, leaving 13 bases between. The CDR3 length is 13 residues. The CDR3 nucleotides read TGTGCCAGCAGGACCCCATCGGAGTATGGCTACACCTTC. As protein: CASRTPSEYGYTF.

J is TRBJ2-7 and V is TRBV1; TRBD2, the D gene given by the table, was not confirmed from the DNA. TRBV1 is a listed pseudogene. This CDR3 is 12 amino acids long. Here the CDR3 DNA reads TGCACCGGGCGGGACTACCTGGGGGAGCAGTACTTC. Its translation: CTGRDYLGEQYF.